This T cell receptor beta chain was sequenced during a study of T cells after yellow fever vaccination. Looked up from germline, CDR1 is SGDLS and CDR2 is YYNGEE. With 4 bases removed from V and 5 bases from J, the gap between germline ends came to 11 bases. There are 13 residues in the CDR3. General observations from the study: FACS-sorted repertoires could contain abundant clonotypes contaminating from the bulk population.

The table lists this clonotype with many counts. Its antigen is not known. TCRdb re-called the 5' RACE reads through MiXCR, storing one row per CDR3 protein. The repertoire holds approximately 300,000 distinct CDR3 sequences, around 6.8% seen once, with roughly 19% in the top ten. The chain has TRBV9 and TRBJ2-3, with D possibly TRBD2 on 5 matching bases. The TCR sequence derives from a man younger than 35 who received the YFV17D yellow fever vaccine. The source material was PBMCs, sampled roughly seven weeks after the first yellow fever vaccination. This CDR3 reads CASSPRGGDTQYF. The CDR3 DNA reads as TGTGCCAGCAGCCCCCGGGGTGGAGATACGCAGTATTTT.